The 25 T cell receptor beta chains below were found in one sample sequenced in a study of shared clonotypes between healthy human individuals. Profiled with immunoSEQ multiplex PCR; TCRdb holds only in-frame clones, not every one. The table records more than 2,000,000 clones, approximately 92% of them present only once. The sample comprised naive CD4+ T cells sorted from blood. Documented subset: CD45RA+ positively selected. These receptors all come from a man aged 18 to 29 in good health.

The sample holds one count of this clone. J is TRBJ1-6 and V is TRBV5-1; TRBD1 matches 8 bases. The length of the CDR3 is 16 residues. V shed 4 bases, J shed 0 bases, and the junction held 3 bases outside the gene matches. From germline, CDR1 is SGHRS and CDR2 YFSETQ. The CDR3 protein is CASSPGQGSYNSPLHF. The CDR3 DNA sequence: TGCGCCAGCAGCCCCGGACAGGGCTCCTATAATTCACCCCTCCACTTT.

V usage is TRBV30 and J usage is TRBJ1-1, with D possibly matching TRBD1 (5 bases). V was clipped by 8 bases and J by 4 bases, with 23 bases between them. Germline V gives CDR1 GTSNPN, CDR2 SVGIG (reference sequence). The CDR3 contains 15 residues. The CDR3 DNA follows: TGTGCCCGTACGGGGGGGTCCCTCACAAGCACTGAAGCTTTCTTT. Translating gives CARTGGSLTSTEAFF.

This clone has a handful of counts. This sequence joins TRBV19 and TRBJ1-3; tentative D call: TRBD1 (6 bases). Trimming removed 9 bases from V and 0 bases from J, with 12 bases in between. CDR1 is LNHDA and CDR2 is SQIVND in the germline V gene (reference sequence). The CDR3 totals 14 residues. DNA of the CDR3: TGTGCCAGCAACAGGGAATACTCTGGAAACACCATATATTTT. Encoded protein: CASNREYSGNTIYF.

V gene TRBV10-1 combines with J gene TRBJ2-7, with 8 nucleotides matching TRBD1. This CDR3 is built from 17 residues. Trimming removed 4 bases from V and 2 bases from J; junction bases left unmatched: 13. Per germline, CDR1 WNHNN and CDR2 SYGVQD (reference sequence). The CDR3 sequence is CASSAVPQGALTYEQYF. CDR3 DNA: TGCGCCAGCAGTGCCGTACCCCAGGGGGCCCTAACCTACGAGCAGTACTTC.

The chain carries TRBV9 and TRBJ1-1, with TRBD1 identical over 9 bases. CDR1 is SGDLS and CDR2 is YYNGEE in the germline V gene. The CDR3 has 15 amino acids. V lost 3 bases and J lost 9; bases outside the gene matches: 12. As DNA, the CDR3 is TGTGCCAGCAGCGCATTGGGACAGGGCTTTCCCCAAGCTTTCTTT. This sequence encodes CASSALGQGFPQAFF.

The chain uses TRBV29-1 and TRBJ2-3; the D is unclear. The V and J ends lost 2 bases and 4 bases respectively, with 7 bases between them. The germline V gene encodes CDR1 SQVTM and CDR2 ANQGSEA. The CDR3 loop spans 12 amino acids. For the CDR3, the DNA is TGCAGCGTTGAAAAGGGCTCAGATACGCAGTATTTT. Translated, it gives CSVEKGSDTQYF.

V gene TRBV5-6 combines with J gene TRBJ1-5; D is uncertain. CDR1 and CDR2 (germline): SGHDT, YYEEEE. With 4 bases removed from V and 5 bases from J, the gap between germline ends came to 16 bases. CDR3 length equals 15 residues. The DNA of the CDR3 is TGTGCCAGCAGCCGTCTGGACTTGAACGATCAGCCCCAGCATTTT. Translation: CASSRLDLNDQPQHF.

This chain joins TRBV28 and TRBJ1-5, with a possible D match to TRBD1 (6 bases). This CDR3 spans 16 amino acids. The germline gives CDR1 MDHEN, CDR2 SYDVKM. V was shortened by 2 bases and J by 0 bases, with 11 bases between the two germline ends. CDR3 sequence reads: CASSLRYRVSNQPQHF. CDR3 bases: TGTGCCAGCAGTTTAAGGTACAGGGTTAGCAATCAGCCCCAGCATTTT.

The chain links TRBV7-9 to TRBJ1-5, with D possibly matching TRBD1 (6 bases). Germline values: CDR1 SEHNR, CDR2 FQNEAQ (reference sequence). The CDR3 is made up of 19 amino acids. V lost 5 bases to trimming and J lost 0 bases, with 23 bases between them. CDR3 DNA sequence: TGTGCCAGCAGCCCGACCCCGGGGAGGGGGAGTTATAGCAATCAGCCCCAGCATTTT. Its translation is CASSPTPGRGSYSNQPQHF.

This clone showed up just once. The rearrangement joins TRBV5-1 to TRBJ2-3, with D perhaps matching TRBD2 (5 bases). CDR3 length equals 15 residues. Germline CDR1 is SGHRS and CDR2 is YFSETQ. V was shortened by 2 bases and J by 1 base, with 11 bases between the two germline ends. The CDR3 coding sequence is TGCGCCAGCAGCTTTTCGGACGGGGGCACAGATACGCAGTATTTT. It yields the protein CASSFSDGGTDTQYF.

The CDR3 loop reads CSAGAGAGGELFF. The DNA for the CDR3 is TGCAGCGCCGGAGCGGGAGCCGGCGGGGAGCTGTTTTTT. The rearrangement joins TRBV29-1 to TRBJ2-2, with TRBD2 identical over 8 bases. Losses at the gene ends were 7 bases for V and 7 bases for J; bases not matched to a gene: 8. This CDR3 contains 13 residues. Germline assignment: CDR1 SQVTM and CDR2 ANQGSEA.

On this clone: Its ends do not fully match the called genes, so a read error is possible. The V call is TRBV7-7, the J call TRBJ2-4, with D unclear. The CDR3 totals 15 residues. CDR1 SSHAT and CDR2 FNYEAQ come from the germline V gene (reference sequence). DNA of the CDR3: TGTGCTAGCAGCTTTACGGCGACAACTTCCATCCTCCAGTACTTC. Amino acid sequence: CASSFTATTSILQYF.

CDR3 residues: CASREVTGNTIYF. The CDR3 DNA sequence: TGCGCCAGCCGTGAGGTCACGGGAAACACCATATATTTT. V usage is TRBV5-1 and J usage is TRBJ1-3; D unresolved. The CDR3 has 13 residues. In germline, CDR1 is SGHRS, CDR2 YFSETQ. V was pared by 7 bases and J by 4 bases, with 12 bases between. Using reference TRBV5-1 and TRBJ1-3 for the parts outside the CDR3, the full variable domain is KAGVTQTPRYLIKTRGQQVTLSCSPISGHRSVSWYQQTPGQGLQFLFEYFSETQRNKGNFPGRFSGRQFSNSRSEMNVSTLELGDSALYLCASREVTGNTIYFGEGSWLTVV.

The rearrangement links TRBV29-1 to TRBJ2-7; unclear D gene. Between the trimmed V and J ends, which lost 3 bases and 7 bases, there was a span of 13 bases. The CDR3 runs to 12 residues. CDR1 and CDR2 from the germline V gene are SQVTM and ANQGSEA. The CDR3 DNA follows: TGCAGCGTTGAGCGAGCCCTGGGGGAGCAGTACTTC. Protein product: CSVERALGEQYF.

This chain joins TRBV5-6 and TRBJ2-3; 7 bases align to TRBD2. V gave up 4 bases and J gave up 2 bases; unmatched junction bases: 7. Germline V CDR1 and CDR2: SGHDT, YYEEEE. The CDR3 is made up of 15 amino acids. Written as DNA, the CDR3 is TGTGCCAGCAGCGGGACTAAATCTTACACAGATACGCAGTATTTT. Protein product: CASSGTKSYTDTQYF.

The chain's CDR3 is CASETRGAEKLFF. CDR3 nucleotide sequence: TGTGCCAGCGAGACAAGGGGGGCTGAAAAACTGTTTTTT. The genes are TRBV28 and TRBJ1-4; TRBD1 is a possible D gene (6 bases). This CDR3 region has 13 residues. The germline V and J ends were trimmed by 8 bases and 7 bases, with 14 bases remaining between them. In germline, CDR1 is MDHEN, CDR2 SYDVKM. Looking up the rest from reference TRBV28 and TRBJ1-4 gives the full variable domain: DVKVTQSSRYLVKRTGEKVFLECVQDMDHENMFWYRQDPGLGLRLIYFSYDVKMKEKGDIPEGYSVSREKKERFSLILESASTNQTSMYLCASETRGAEKLFFGSGTQLSVL.

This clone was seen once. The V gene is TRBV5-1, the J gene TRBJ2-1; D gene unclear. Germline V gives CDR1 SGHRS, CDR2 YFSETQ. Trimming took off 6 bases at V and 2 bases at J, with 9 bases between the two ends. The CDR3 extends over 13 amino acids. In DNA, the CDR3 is TGCGCCAGCATGGAAGGAACCTACAATGAGCAGTTCTTC. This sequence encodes CASMEGTYNEQFF.

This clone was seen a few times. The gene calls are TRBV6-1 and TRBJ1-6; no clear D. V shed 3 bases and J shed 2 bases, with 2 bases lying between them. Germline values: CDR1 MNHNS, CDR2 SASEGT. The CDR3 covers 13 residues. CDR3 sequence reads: CASSDPYNSPLHF. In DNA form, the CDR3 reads TGTGCCAGCAGTGACCCCTATAATTCACCCCTCCACTTT.

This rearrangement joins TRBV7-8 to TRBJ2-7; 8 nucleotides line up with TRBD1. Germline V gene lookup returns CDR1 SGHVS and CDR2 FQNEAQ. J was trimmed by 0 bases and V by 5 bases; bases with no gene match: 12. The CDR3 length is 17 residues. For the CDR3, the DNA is TGTGCCAGCAGCCCAGGACAGGGTAATCCCTCCTCCTACGAGCAGTACTTC. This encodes CASSPGQGNPSSYEQYF.

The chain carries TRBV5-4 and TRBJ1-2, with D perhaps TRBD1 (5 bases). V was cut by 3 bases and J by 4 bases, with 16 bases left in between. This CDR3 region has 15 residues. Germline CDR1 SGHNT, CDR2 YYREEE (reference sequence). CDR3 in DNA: TGTGCCAGCAGCTCCGTCGGGGCAGAATCCTATGGCTACACCTTC. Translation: CASSSVGAESYGYTF.

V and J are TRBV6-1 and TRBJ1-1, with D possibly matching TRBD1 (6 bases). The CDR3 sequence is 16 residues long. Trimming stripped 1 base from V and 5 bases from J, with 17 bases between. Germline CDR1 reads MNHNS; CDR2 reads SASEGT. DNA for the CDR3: TGTGCCAGCAGTGAAGGGGGCGCAGGGGCAGGGACTGAAGCTTTCTTT. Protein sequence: CASSEGGAGAGTEAFF.

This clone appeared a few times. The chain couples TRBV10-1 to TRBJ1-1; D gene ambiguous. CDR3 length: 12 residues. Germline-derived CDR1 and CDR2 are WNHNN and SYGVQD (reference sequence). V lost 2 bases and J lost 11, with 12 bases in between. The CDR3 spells CASSEGPLGAFF. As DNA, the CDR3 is TGCGCCAGCAGTGAGGGGCCCTTGGGGGCTTTCTTT.

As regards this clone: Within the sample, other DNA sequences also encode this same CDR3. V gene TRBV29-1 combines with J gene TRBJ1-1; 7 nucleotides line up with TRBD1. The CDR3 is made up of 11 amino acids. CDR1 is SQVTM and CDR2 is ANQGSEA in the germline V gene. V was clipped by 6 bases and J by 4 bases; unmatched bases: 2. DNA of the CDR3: TGCAGCGTGCACAGGGGCACTGAAGCTTTCTTT. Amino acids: CSVHRGTEAFF.

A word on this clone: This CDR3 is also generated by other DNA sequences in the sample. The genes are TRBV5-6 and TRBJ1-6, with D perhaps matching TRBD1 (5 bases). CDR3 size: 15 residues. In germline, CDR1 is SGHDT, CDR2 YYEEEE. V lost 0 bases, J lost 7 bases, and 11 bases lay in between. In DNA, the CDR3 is TGTGCCAGCAGCTTGGAGCAGCGGGGCAATTCACCCCTCCACTTT. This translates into CASSLEQRGNSPLHF. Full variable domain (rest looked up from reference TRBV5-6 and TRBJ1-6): DAGVTQSPTHLIKTRGQQVTLRCSPKSGHDTVSWYQQALGQGPQFIFQYYEEEERQRGNFPDRFSGHQFPNYSSELNVNALLLGDSALYLCASSLEQRGNSPLHFGNGTRLTVT.

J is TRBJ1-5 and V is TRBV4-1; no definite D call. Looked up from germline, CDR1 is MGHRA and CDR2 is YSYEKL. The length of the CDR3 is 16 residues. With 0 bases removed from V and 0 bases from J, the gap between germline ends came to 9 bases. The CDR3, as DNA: TGCGCCAGCAGCCAAGAGTCAGGACCTAGCAATCAGCCCCAGCATTTT. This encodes CASSQESGPSNQPQHF.